The sequence of this T cell receptor beta chain was determined in a study of T cell repertoires in aging, cancer and after chemotherapy. At the level of the study: Donor ages fell into six groups from 30 or younger up to 70 or older. General observations from the study: Lymphoid organ infiltration in hematological cancer patients may impair thymic emigration or peripheral T cell expansion. Immunological memory after chemotherapy cannot be judged from the repertoire data.

Of note for this clonotype: Its specificity is not known.

TCR beta rearrangements were amplified from peripheral blood genomic DNA. Rearranged V-D-J TRB sequences were amplified with a mixed TRB-A/B primer pool. TCRdb fed the multiplex PCR reads into MiXCR, producing one record per CDR3 protein. The sample records 3,000 to 3,500 distinct CDR3 sequences, roughly 50% being singletons. Germline V gene sequence: CDR1 KGHSH, CDR2 LQKENI. Trimming removed 2 bases at V and 2 bases at J, with 14 bases between. The CDR3 runs 16 residues. Sequencing used blood. This chain links TRBV18 with TRBJ2-3; the D gene could be TRBD1 or TRBD2 (5 bases each). The receptor was derived from a human donor with a blood cancer. CDR3 sequence reads: CASSPGGTGATDTQYF. The CDR3 coding sequence is TGTGCCAGCTCACCAGGGGGAACGGGCGCCACAGATACGCAGTATTTT.